This is a list of T cell receptor beta chains from one sample in a study of cytomegalovirus exposure and HLA in healthy donors. Sequencing used immunoSEQ multiplex PCR; TCRdb keeps in-frame clones, though not all of them. The repertoire consists of over 150,000 clones, with about 89% occurring once and the leading ten covering roughly 3%. Sequenced sample: PBMCs. The receptors were gathered from a woman under 30 in good health and CMV-seropositive. CDR3s leave out the opening cysteine and the closing phenylalanine or tryptophan. Clone size is given for some rows only: seen once, a few or many times, or a class if the clone is expanded.

j_gene	v_gene	abundance	CDR3aa
TRBJ2-5	TRBV6-1	.	ASSSTGLYQETQY
TRBJ2-2	TRBV2	.	ASSGPGLRGTGELF
TRBJ2-7	TRBV7-2	.	ASSSPTALYEQY
TRBJ1-3	TRBV11-2	.	ASSQIGGLGNTIY
TRBJ2-5	TRBV5-1	.	ASSTGTGTAETQY
TRBJ2-5	TRBV5-4	.	ASSGETSGETQY
TRBJ2-1	TRBV7-9	.	ASSRDRGAYNEQF
TRBJ2-7	TRBV27	.	ASSFSSTGRASGEQY
TRBJ1-5	TRBV25-1	.	ASSWAGINQPQH
TRBJ1-3	TRBV5-6	.	ASSLRGAGNTIY
TRBJ1-5	TRBV7-2	.	ASSLKGPDQPQH
TRBJ1-1	TRBV30	.	AWIRTEAF
TRBJ2-3	TRBV2	.	ASSAHRGLAGVVDTQY
TRBJ1-1	TRBV19	.	ASREQPRLNTEAF
TRBJ2-7	TRBV28	.	ASSPSVFQRDYEQY
TRBJ1-5	TRBV27	.	ASSLTAPTGGNQPQH
TRBJ2-1	TRBV11-2	.	ASSSRQGESYYNEQF
TRBJ2-1	TRBV4-1	.	ASSQVARGPDNEQF
TRBJ2-1	TRBV10-3	.	AISPTSGSGNEQF
TRBJ1-4	TRBV5-1	.	ASSLAKTGPEKLF
TRBJ2-5	TRBV11-1	once	ARDNLGPGGQETQY
TRBJ2-1	TRBV5-6	.	ASSWGLRGYNEQF
TRBJ1-3	TRBV15	.	ATSRVVAGNTIY
TRBJ2-1	TRBV6-4	.	ASKEGTRLYTYNEQF
TRBJ2-7	TRBV1	.	TSSTSSLAGGESSYEQY
TRBJ2-1	TRBV27	.	ASSPTKGAYNEQF
TRBJ1-2	TRBV27	.	ASSFRDRNYGYT
TRBJ1-1	TRBV25-1	.	ASSDRVNTEAF
TRBJ2-3	TRBV7-6	.	ASSLARRGGLSADTQY
TRBJ2-2	TRBV9	.	ASSYLSRGGELF
TRBJ1-3	TRBV18	.	ASSPPSWTQTLPSGNTIY
TRBJ1-5	TRBV27	.	ASSWSGSPNQPQH
TRBJ1-2	TRBV30	.	AWSVGQGKNYGYT
TRBJ1-1	TRBV18	once	ASSPGRAEAF
TRBJ2-3	TRBV9	.	ASSAEQKTTQY
TRBJ2-7	TRBV18	.	ASSPSDFYEQY
TRBJ1-2	TRBV28	.	ASSSLSGYT
TRBJ1-3	TRBV11-2	.	ASSSRGRTGAGNTIY
TRBJ2-7	TRBV2	.	ASTGTGVGEEQY
TRBJ2-5	TRBV5-4	.	ASSLEAGSSPETQY
TRBJ2-7	TRBV6-6	.	ASSYGGHPPYEQY
TRBJ1-1	TRBV4-1	.	ASSQPPVQVGKRVEAF
TRBJ1-4	TRBV27	.	ASSLSGGPNEKLF
TRBJ2-5	TRBV2	few	ASSEGGSSREETQY
TRBJ2-1	TRBV14	.	ASSPTSADEQF
TRBJ1-2	TRBV28	.	ASGSVWGSEQNKKVHGYT
TRBJ2-1	TRBV27	.	ASSLRGSVYNEQF
TRBJ2-1	TRBV5-1	.	ASSLLRNEQF
TRBJ2-3	TRBV7-9	once	ASSLGQGQTDTQY
TRBJ2-7	TRBV19	.	ASSRTGGLLLGEQY
TRBJ2-1	TRBV29-1	once	SVGWGQGLNEQF
TRBJ1-5	TRBV29-1	once	SVRGQGGNQPQH
TRBJ2-1	TRBV6-6	.	ASSRGSYNEQF